This TCR beta chain was found in a study of early T cells in non-severe SARS-CoV-2 infection. For the study at large: The input, bulk RNA from unsorted whole blood, was sequenced, and chains were unpaired.

This CDR3 is built from 13 residues. Unmatched junction bases numbered 9, after V lost 7 bases and J lost 5 bases. Germline V gene sequence: CDR1 SQVTM, CDR2 ANQGSEA. General observations from the study: Missing private and CD4 specificities, VDJdb matching favored anti-spike CD8 responses.

The TCR library protocol was used to attach unique molecular identifiers. These identifiers were attached to individual cDNA molecules. One entry per CDR3 protein, called by TCRdb with MiXCR from the 5' RACE reads. The sample lists 50,000 to 70,000 distinct CDR3 sequences, about 8% seen once, with roughly 3.5% in the top ten. On this clonotype: What it binds is unknown. This could be a read error, since a much larger clone is one nucleotide away.

Material: whole blood. The chain is built from TRBV29-1 and TRBJ2-7; 9 bases match TRBD1. The sequence was collected from an adult who was a healthcare worker with PCR-confirmed SARS-CoV-2 infection or an uninfected control (not recorded which). DNA of the CDR3: TGCAGCGCAACCCCCGACAGGGGGGACGAGCAGTACTTC. Translating it yields CSATPDRGDEQYF.